This T cell receptor (beta chain) was sequenced during a study of shared clonotypes between healthy human individuals. As processed by the authors: Junction-only immunoSEQ sequences carried no quality scores, so filtering differed. The method was immunoSEQ multiplex PCR; TCRdb's version includes in-frame clones alone and lacks a portion of them. V, J and clone size derive from that table, while D and trimming were established from the DNA sequence. In the table there are roughly 2.5 million clones, over 85% of which are singletons. General study results and limits: Blood was the sole source, and tissue repertoires probably differ.

Of note for this clone: What it recognizes is unknown.

CDR3 size: 12 residues. Germline trimming cut 6 bases from V and 9 bases from J; bases unmatched to any gene: 6. CDR1 and CDR2 (germline): SQVTM, ANQGSEA. The TCR was taken from a man between 18 and 35 years old in good health. J is TRBJ2-1 and V is TRBV29-1, with 9 bases identical to TRBD2. The sample comprised naive CD4+ T cells sorted from blood. Subset of the sample: CD45RA+ positively selected. The CDR3 sequence: CSVLLAGFEQFF. CDR3 DNA: TGCAGCGTCTTACTAGCGGGCTTTGAGCAGTTCTTC.